Here is one T cell receptor (beta chain) with its context. This entry is derived from a study of blood T cell repertoires in COVID-19. Whole-study context: Some COVID-19 samples were acute and others convalescent; all came from the United States, Italy and Spain. Sources were T cells, B-cell-depleted T cells, or PBMCs; the material itself was cDNA or gDNA.

Original analysis: How many nucleated cells were present was estimated from reference gene primer amplification. Clones were sequenced by immunoSEQ multiplex PCR, and TCRdb holds only the in-frame ones, with some missing. That table is the source of V, J and clone size, and D and trimming were worked out from the DNA. The sample holds fewer than 120,000 clones, roughly 82% seen once. Between the trimmed V and J ends, which lost 6 bases and 7 bases, there was a span of 13 bases. Germline assignment: CDR1 MDHEN and CDR2 SYDVKM. The CDR3 has 13 amino acids. The sample consisted of peripheral blood. This receptor was obtained from a woman aged 55-69 years with acute or convalescent COVID-19. The rearrangement joins TRBV28 to TRBJ1-5; no reliable D call. The CDR3, as DNA: TGTGCCAGCAGCCTCCCTGAGAGGCAGCCCCAGCATTTT. Translating it yields CASSLPERQPQHF.